What follows are 12 T cell receptor beta chains derived from one specimen sequenced in a study of control samples from healthy donors and cancer patients. The table came from immunoSEQ multiplex PCR; TCRdb's copy has only in-frame clones and leaves some out. The table lists fewer than 90,000 clones, about 87% of them singletons. The sequenced sample was blood. The receptors were sampled from a man in his fifties or sixties in good health.

CDR3 protein: CASSLNGLAGGDTQYF. The CDR3 DNA is TGTGCCAGCAGCTTAAATGGACTAGCGGGGGGAGATACGCAGTATTTT. The chain links TRBV7-2 to TRBJ2-3, with 14 positions matching TRBD2. Trimming removed 2 bases from V and 5 bases from J; junction bases left unmatched: 3. The CDR3 runs 16 residues. CDR1 and CDR2 (germline): SGHTA, FQGNSA.

J is TRBJ2-1 and V is TRBV11-2; D gene ambiguous. The germline V gene has CDR1 SGHAT and CDR2 FQNNGV. This CDR3 is 17 amino acids long. V was trimmed by 5 bases and J by 0 bases, leaving 17 bases between them. The CDR3 region has the DNA TGTGCCAGCAGCCCCCATCGCGAATATTACTCCTACAATGAGCAGTTCTTC. Its translation: CASSPHREYYSYNEQFF. Combining the CDR3 with reference TRBV11-2 and TRBJ2-1 gives the whole variable domain EAGVAQSPRYKIIEKRQSVAFWCNPISGHATLYWYQQILGQGPKLLIQFQNNGVVDDSQLPKDRFSAERLKGVDSTLKIQPAKLEDSAVYLCASSPHREYYSYNEQFFGPGTRLTVL.

This chain joins TRBV6-5 and TRBJ1-1, with D unclear. Germline V gives CDR1 MNHEY, CDR2 SVGAGI. Trimming left V 2 bases short and J 3 bases short, with 10 bases between. The CDR3 has 14 residues. CDR3 nucleotide sequence: TGTGCCAGCAGTTACCTGGTGGGAGACACTGAAGCTTTCTTT. This encodes CASSYLVGDTEAFF.

The V gene is TRBV6-6, the J gene TRBJ2-1; D possibly corresponds to TRBD2 (6 bases). V gave up 5 bases and J gave up 10 bases, with 9 bases separating them. Germline V gene lookup returns CDR1 MNHNY and CDR2 SVGAGI (reference sequence). The CDR3 has 11 amino acids. The CDR3 bases are TGTGCCAGCAGTAGGGACTTAGAGCAGTTCTTC. Its protein is CASSRDLEQFF.

The gene calls are TRBV6-2 or TRBV6-3 and TRBJ1-5, with TRBD1 as a possible D gene (5 bases). CDR1 and CDR2 (germline): MNHEY, SVGEGT. V was cut by 4 bases and J by 0 bases, with 10 bases left in between. The CDR3 is made up of 15 amino acids. In DNA form, the CDR3 reads TGTGCCAGCAGTTTGACAGTTTATAGCAATCAGCCCCAGCATTTT. Protein product: CASSLTVYSNQPQHF.

The table lists this clone with a count of one. This chain uses TRBV5-6 with TRBJ2-3; D is unresolved. CDR3 length: 14 amino acids. Trimming removed 2 bases from V and 1 base from J, with 8 bases in between. Looked up from germline, CDR1 is SGHDT and CDR2 is YYEEEE. In DNA form, the CDR3 reads TGTGCCAGCAGCTTCGTTGGGGGCACAGATACGCAGTATTTT. This encodes CASSFVGGTDTQYF.

The chain is built from TRBV19 and TRBJ2-1; D may be TRBD2 (5 bases). The CDR3 has 16 residues. V was trimmed by 3 bases and J by 0 bases, leaving 12 bases between them. Germline V gene sequence: CDR1 LNHDA, CDR2 SQIVND (reference sequence). CDR3 in amino acids: CASSIENGGSYNEQFF. For the CDR3, the DNA is TGTGCCAGTAGTATCGAGAACGGAGGCTCCTACAATGAGCAGTTCTTC.

The genes are TRBV11-2 and TRBJ2-1; a possible D gene is TRBD1 (6 bases). CDR3 size: 16 residues. Between the trimmed V and J ends, which lost 4 bases and 1 base, there was a span of 14 bases. Looked up from germline, CDR1 is SGHAT and CDR2 is FQNNGV. This CDR3 is CASSSRTALSYNEQFF. Written as DNA, the CDR3 is TGTGCCAGCAGCTCCAGGACAGCCCTATCCTACAATGAGCAGTTCTTC.

This chain connects TRBV6-5 to TRBJ2-1; perhaps TRBD2 as D (6 bases). The CDR3 is 14 residues long. V was shortened by 2 bases and J by 6 bases, with 11 bases between the two germline ends. Germline V lookup: CDR1 MNHEY, CDR2 SVGAGI. Written as DNA, the CDR3 is TGTGCCAGCAGTTACGACCGGAGGGGCAATGAGCAGTTCTTC. This translates into CASSYDRRGNEQFF.

Of note for this clone: One end of the junction is discordant with germline, which a read error may explain. The V gene is TRBV4-2, the J gene TRBJ1-1, with a weak D call TRBD1 (5 bases). The CDR3 spans 14 residues. Looked up from germline, CDR1 is LGHNA and CDR2 is YNFKEQ. DNA for the CDR3: TGTGCCAGCAGCCAAGATAGGTTAGCCCCCGGGGGGATCTTT. Protein: CASSQDRLAPGGIF.

This clone was seen a single time. The V call is TRBV6-5, the J call TRBJ2-1; no reliable D call. Trimming left V 6 bases short and J 7 bases short, with 13 bases between. From germline, CDR1 is MNHEY and CDR2 SVGAGI. The CDR3 spans 13 residues. For the CDR3, the DNA is TGTGCCAGCAGCCTCGGACGTTTTAATGAGCAGTTCTTC. Amino acids: CASSLGRFNEQFF.

The chain is built from TRBV2 and TRBJ1-1; 11 bases are shared with TRBD1. The CDR3 sequence is 15 residues long. With V trimmed by 5 bases and J by 5 bases, 7 bases remained unmatched. Germline loops: CDR1 SNHLY, CDR2 FYNNEI. CDR3 bases: TGTGCCAGCAGTCTAGGACAGGGGGCTTGGACTGAAGCTTTCTTT. This codes for CASSLGQGAWTEAFF. The whole variable domain, filled in from reference TRBV2 and TRBJ1-1, reads EPEVTQTPSHQVTQMGQEVILRCVPISNHLYFYWYRQILGQKVEFLVSFYNNEISEKSEIFDDQFSVERPDGSNFTLKIRSTKLEDSAMYFCASSLGQGAWTEAFFGQGTRLTVV.